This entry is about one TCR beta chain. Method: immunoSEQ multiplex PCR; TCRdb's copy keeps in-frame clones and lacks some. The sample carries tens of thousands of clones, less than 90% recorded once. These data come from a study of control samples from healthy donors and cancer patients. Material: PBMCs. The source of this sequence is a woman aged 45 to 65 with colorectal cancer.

CDR3 region: CASSQDGRGAQETQYF. The CDR3 DNA follows: TGCGCCAGCAGCCAAGATGGGAGGGGGGCTCAAGAGACCCAGTACTTC. The chain combines TRBV4-1 with TRBJ2-5; D is possibly TRBD2 (7 bases). Germline values: CDR1 MGHRA, CDR2 YSYEKL. Trimming took 0 bases from V and 2 from J, leaving 13 bases between them. The CDR3 has 16 residues.